The 8 T cell receptor beta chains presented below share a single source sample, sequenced in a study of T cell responses to AZD1222 COVID-19 vaccine. Repertoires were generated with immunoSEQ multiplex PCR, while TCRdb's copy carries only in-frame clones and drops some. The sample has fewer than 120,000 clones; approximately 90% are singletons. This material consisted of peripheral blood, taken 28 days after the second AZD1222 dose. These TCRs come from an adult who received the AZD1222 COVID-19 vaccine.

The gene calls are TRBV10-2 and TRBJ2-7, with TRBD2 matching 7 bases. The CDR3 is 12 residues long. Germline values: CDR1 WSHSY, CDR2 SAAADI. J lost 6 bases, V lost 6 bases, and 5 bases had no gene match. The CDR3 reads CASRATSFEQYF. As DNA, the CDR3 is TGCGCCAGCAGGGCGACTAGCTTCGAGCAGTACTTC.

This clone was found once. The chain links TRBV27 to TRBJ1-2; 7 nucleotides match TRBD1. The CDR3 has 12 amino acids. Germline CDR1 reads MNHEY; CDR2 reads SMNVEV (reference sequence). J lost 8 bases, V lost 6 bases, and 6 bases had no gene match. CDR3 nucleotide sequence: TGTGCCAGCAGATCTACAGGGGTCGGCTACACCTTC. Amino acid sequence: CASRSTGVGYTF.

This CDR3 reads CASSWGETQYF. CDR3 DNA sequence: TGTGCCAGCAGTTGGGGGGAGACCCAGTACTTC. The chain uses TRBV6-5 and TRBJ2-5; the D gene could be TRBD1 or TRBD2 (5 bases each). Trimming pared 4 bases from V and 5 bases from J, leaving 5 bases between. Germline assignment: CDR1 MNHEY and CDR2 SVGAGI. The CDR3 contains 11 residues.

This chain connects TRBV6-1 to TRBJ2-1, with D possibly matching TRBD1 (6 bases). There are 15 residues in the CDR3. Germline V gene sequence: CDR1 MNHNS, CDR2 SASEGT. V gave up 2 bases and J gave up 4 bases, with 12 bases separating them. In nucleotides, the CDR3 is TGTGCCAGCAGTGAAACAGGGACCCTATACAATGAGCAGTTCTTC. Residues: CASSETGTLYNEQFF.

The chain has TRBV4-2 and TRBJ2-3, with 13 bases identical to TRBD2. CDR3 length: 15 residues. V lost 1 base and J lost 11; bases outside the gene matches: 6. Looked up from germline, CDR1 is LGHNA and CDR2 is YNFKEQ. CDR3 sequence reads: CASSQGTSGSSEQYF. The CDR3 DNA sequence: TGTGCCAGCAGCCAAGGGACTAGCGGGAGTTCGGAGCAGTATTTT.

This chain joins TRBV5-4 and TRBJ2-7, with 10 bases identical to TRBD1. V was clipped by 4 bases and J by 4 bases; unmatched bases: 5. Germline CDR1 is SGHNT and CDR2 is YYREEE (reference sequence). This CDR3 comprises 14 residues. CDR3 DNA sequence: TGTGCCAGCAGCAGGGACAGGGGTTTGTACGAGCAGTACTTC. Translated: CASSRDRGLYEQYF. Full variable domain (rest looked up from reference TRBV5-4 and TRBJ2-7): ETGVTQSPTHLIKTRGQQVTLRCSSQSGHNTVSWYQQALGQGPQFIFQYYREEENGRGNFPPRFSGLQFPNYSSELNVNALELDDSALYLCASSRDRGLYEQYFGPGTRLTVT.

The chain uses TRBV27 and TRBJ2-7, with no clear D. CDR1 MNHEY and CDR2 SMNVEV come from the germline V gene (reference sequence). The CDR3 runs 11 residues. The V gene lost 4 bases and the J gene lost 3 bases, with 4 bases spanning the gap. CDR3 region: CASSSDYEQYF. In DNA, the CDR3 is TGTGCCAGCAGTTCCGACTACGAGCAGTACTTC.

This rearrangement joins TRBV5-1 to TRBJ1-1, with TRBD1 identical over 11 bases. This CDR3 has 15 residues. The trim removed 2 bases at V and 3 bases at J, leaving 3 bases unmatched. CDR1 is SGHRS, CDR2 YFSETQ, per germline. CDR3 residues: CASSLSGQGDTEAFF. The CDR3 bases are TGCGCCAGCAGCTTATCGGGACAGGGGGACACTGAAGCTTTCTTT.